Below, 17 T cell receptor beta chains from the same sample are listed, as sequenced in a study of T cell responses to AZD1222 COVID-19 vaccine. The assay was immunoSEQ multiplex PCR, and TCRdb's table has in-frame clones only and misses some. The sample yields roughly 110,000 clones, roughly 90% seen once. The sequences come from peripheral blood, collected on day 0 of AZD1222 vaccination. The receptors were gathered from an adult in good health.

CDR3 in DNA: TGTGCCACCAGTGATTCACTAGCGGGTTCCTACGAGCAGTACTTC. As protein: CATSDSLAGSYEQYF. The chain recombines TRBV24-1 with TRBJ2-7, with 9 bases that match TRBD2. The CDR3 is 15 residues long. The V gene end was trimmed by 2 bases and the J gene end by 1 base; junction bases not matched to a gene: 2. Per germline, CDR1 KGHDR and CDR2 SFDVKD.

This clone occurred once. The V gene is TRBV19, the J gene TRBJ2-7; D is perhaps TRBD1 (6 bases). The CDR3 totals 14 residues. Germline V lookup: CDR1 LNHDA, CDR2 SQIVND (reference sequence). V lost 5 bases, J lost 1 base, and 12 bases lay in between. As DNA, the CDR3 is TGTGCCAGTAGTCCAGGGACAAGGTCCTACGAGCAGTACTTC. Translation gives CASSPGTRSYEQYF.

This clone was detected only once. The chain combines TRBV14 with TRBJ1-3, with TRBD1 matching 8 bases. V dropped 2 bases and J dropped 3; count of bases not matched to a gene: 6. CDR3 length: 16 amino acids. Germline CDR1 and CDR2: SGHDN and FVKESK. The CDR3 loop reads CASSQTGGPFGNTIYF. The CDR3 DNA follows: TGTGCCAGCAGCCAAACAGGGGGGCCTTTTGGAAACACCATATATTTT.

The CDR3 DNA sequence: TGCGCCAGCAGTGGACCCGGGACAGGGGCTGGCTACACCTTC. Its protein is CASSGPGTGAGYTF. The chain links TRBV10-2 to TRBJ1-2; 10 bases map to TRBD1. This CDR3 has 14 amino acids. The ends lost 4 bases at V and 7 bases at J; junction bases unmatched: 6. CDR1 is WSHSY, CDR2 SAAADI, per germline.

The chain recombines TRBV4-2 with TRBJ1-6; maybe TRBD1 (6 bases). Between the trimmed V and J ends, which lost 1 base and 7 bases, there was a span of 14 bases. Germline CDR1 is LGHNA and CDR2 is YNFKEQ. The CDR3 spans 16 residues. The CDR3: CASSQAVAGANSPLHF. CDR3 DNA: TGTGCCAGCAGCCAAGCTGTGGCAGGGGCGAATTCACCCCTCCACTTT.

This sequence joins TRBV24-1 and TRBJ2-1; D tentatively reads TRBD1 or TRBD2 (6 bases each). CDR1 and CDR2 (germline): KGHDR, SFDVKD. Trimming shortened V by 3 bases and J by 1 base, and 12 bases separated the two germline ends. CDR3 length equals 16 residues. The chain's CDR3 is CATSDTTGRSYNEQFF. CDR3 nucleotide sequence: TGTGCCACCAGTGATACCACAGGGAGGTCCTACAATGAGCAGTTCTTC.

This clone occurred a few times. The V and J genes are TRBV4-1 and TRBJ1-1; unclear D gene. Germline V gene sequence: CDR1 MGHRA, CDR2 YSYEKL. CDR3 length: 16 amino acids. The V end lost 0 bases, the J end lost 0 bases, and 11 bases lay between the germline ends. CDR3 bases: TGCGCCAGCAGCCAAGATACGATGGGCCTGAACACTGAAGCTTTCTTT. It yields the protein CASSQDTMGLNTEAFF.

CDR3 sequence reads: CASSPGLAGLYEQYF. The CDR3 nucleotides are TGTGCCAGCAGCCCAGGACTAGCGGGACTATACGAGCAGTACTTC. The chain is built from TRBV7-3 and TRBJ2-7; 12 bases line up with TRBD2. Germline V gives CDR1 SGHTA, CDR2 FQGTGA. After removal of 5 bases from V and 4 bases from J, the junction contained 6 bases not matched to a gene. The CDR3 is 15 residues long.

V is TRBV9 and J is TRBJ2-1, with TRBD1 matching 7 bases. This CDR3 comprises 15 residues. Germline V gene sequence: CDR1 SGDLS, CDR2 YYNGEE. V shed 4 bases, J shed 4 bases, and the junction held 8 bases outside the gene matches. CDR3 sequence: CASSFRQGSYNEQFF. CDR3 in DNA: TGTGCCAGCAGCTTCCGACAGGGATCATACAATGAGCAGTTCTTC. Complete variable domain (other parts from reference TRBV9 and TRBJ2-1): DSGVTQTPKHLITATGQRVTLRCSPRSGDLSVYWYQQSLDQGLQFLIQYYNGEERAKGNILERFSAQQFPDLHSELNLSSLELGDSALYFCASSFRQGSYNEQFFGPGTRLTVL.

This clone was seen a single time. The rearrangement joins TRBV10-3 to TRBJ1-2; 11 nucleotides line up with TRBD1. The CDR3 has 14 amino acids. Germline trimming cut 5 bases from V and 4 bases from J; bases unmatched to any gene: 3. Looked up from germline, CDR1 is ENHRY and CDR2 is SYGVKD. As DNA, the CDR3 is TGTGCCATCAGTCAGGGACAGGGGGTCTATGGCTACACCTTC. It yields the protein CAISQGQGVYGYTF.

The chain couples TRBV6-5 to TRBJ2-3; TRBD2 aligns across 9 bases. V was clipped by 0 bases and J by 7 bases; unmatched bases: 8. This CDR3 is 16 amino acids long. The germline V gene encodes CDR1 MNHEY and CDR2 SVGAGI. CDR3 DNA sequence: TGTGCCAGCAGTTACTCCGGCGGGAGGGCCTTAAATACGCAGTATTTT. This codes for CASSYSGGRALNTQYF.

This chain uses TRBV2 with TRBJ1-5; TRBD1 is a possible D gene (5 bases). V shed 2 bases and J shed 6 bases, with 14 bases lying between them. Germline loops: CDR1 SNHLY, CDR2 FYNNEI. CDR3 length: 15 amino acids. The CDR3 loop reads CASSEFDSYSQPQHF. The CDR3 DNA reads as TGTGCCAGCAGTGAATTCGACAGTTACAGTCAGCCCCAGCATTTT.

The V gene is TRBV6-4, the J gene TRBJ1-4; D is undetermined. Germline-derived CDR1 and CDR2 are MRHNA and SNTAGT. V was pared by 6 bases and J by 6 bases, with 5 bases between. The length of the CDR3 is 11 residues. CDR3 protein: CASRADEKLFF. DNA for the CDR3: TGTGCCAGCAGGGCCGATGAAAAACTGTTTTTT.

The chain is built from TRBV5-1 and TRBJ2-7; TRBD1 matches 8 bases. Germline-derived CDR1 and CDR2 are SGHRS and YFSETQ. The trim removed 2 bases at V and 3 bases at J, leaving 10 bases unmatched. The CDR3 is 16 amino acids. This CDR3 reads CASSLQGTGSVYEQYF. The DNA for the CDR3 is TGCGCCAGCAGCTTACAAGGGACAGGCTCCGTCTACGAGCAGTACTTC.

V is TRBV24-1 and J is TRBJ1-5; D is unresolved. Trimming removed 4 bases at V and 4 bases at J, with 4 bases between. This CDR3 has 12 residues. Germline CDR1 KGHDR, CDR2 SFDVKD. The CDR3 reads CATSDPNQPQHF. CDR3 coding DNA: TGTGCCACCAGTGACCCAAATCAGCCCCAGCATTTT.

The rearrangement uses TRBV3-1 (or the pseudogene TRBV3-2) and TRBJ1-4; the D is unclear. CDR1 is LGHDT and CDR2 is YNNKEL in the germline V gene (reference sequence). The V and J ends lost 0 bases and 13 bases respectively, with 21 bases between them. CDR3 size: 16 residues. The CDR3 sequence is CASSQDPGGLLRGLFF. The CDR3 region has the DNA TGTGCCAGCAGCCAAGATCCGGGAGGGCTCCTTCGTGGACTGTTTTTT.

The chain joins TRBV5-6 to TRBJ2-1, with a weak D call TRBD1 (7 bases). This CDR3 comprises 16 residues. V lost 2 bases and J 1 base, leaving 13 bases between the germline ends. Germline V CDR1 and CDR2: SGHDT, YYEEEE. Here the CDR3 reads CASSFSQGGSYNEQFF. DNA of the CDR3: TGTGCCAGCAGCTTTTCCCAGGGGGGTTCCTACAATGAGCAGTTCTTC.